This record covers a single TCR beta chain. The record originates from a study of blood T cell repertoires in COVID-19. Study information: Samples came from the United States, Italy and Spain, spanning acute and convalescent COVID-19.

The table came from immunoSEQ multiplex PCR; TCRdb's copy has only in-frame clones and leaves some out. The repertoire holds roughly 230,000 clones, with 90% as singletons. The CDR3 runs to 14 residues. The ends lost 5 bases at V and 5 bases at J; junction bases unmatched: 9. Per the germline V gene, CDR1 is SGHTA and CDR2 is FQGTGA. The chain is built from TRBV7-3 and TRBJ2-7; 7 bases fit TRBD1. Material for sequencing was peripheral blood. This TCR was sampled from a woman aged 60 to 75 with COVID-19, enrolled during active disease. The CDR3 reads CASSPSRQGHEQYF. The CDR3 DNA follows: TGTGCCAGCAGCCCCTCCCGACAGGGCCACGAGCAGTACTTC.